The T cell receptor beta chain described here comes from a study of blood T cell repertoires in COVID-19. In the study overall: Some COVID-19 samples were acute and others convalescent; all came from the United States, Italy and Spain.

Per germline, CDR1 MGHDK and CDR2 SYGVNS. Trimming cost V 3 bases and J 10 bases; bases outside gene matches: 8. The CDR3 totals 13 residues. This clone was seen a few times. Produced via immunoSEQ multiplex PCR; TCRdb's table is partial and in-frame only. The table has tens of thousands of clones, approximately 91% seen once. The sequenced sample was peripheral blood. The receptor was derived from a human donor in a cohort sampled during active COVID-19. V usage is TRBV25-1 and J usage is TRBJ1-2; 7 bases are shared with TRBD1. As DNA, the CDR3 is TGTGCCAGCAGTGACGCGGGACAGACCGACTACACCTTC. It yields the protein CASSDAGQTDYTF.